This T cell receptor beta chain was found in a study of cytomegalovirus exposure and HLA in healthy donors. PCR involved 60 Vbeta and 13 Jbeta primers. Sequencing was performed with immunoSEQ multiplex PCR; in TCRdb, only in-frame clones are kept and a portion is missing. The sample yields approximately 120,000 clones, around 72% seen once. The sequenced sample consisted of PBMCs. The source of this sequence is a man aged 25-45 years in good health and CMV-seronegative.

The chain's CDR3 is CASSSPGGGGPYNEQFF. DNA of the CDR3: TGTGCCAGCAGCTCCCCGGGGGGCGGGGGGCCCTACAATGAGCAGTTCTTC. The genes are TRBV5-4 and TRBJ2-1, with 8 bases that match TRBD2. Germline values: CDR1 SGHNT, CDR2 YYREEE (reference sequence). CDR3 length: 17 residues. The V and J ends lost 3 bases and 2 bases, in that order; junction bases with no gene match: 10.